The clone carrying this T cell receptor beta chain was counted a few times. Its matching antigen is unknown. The data originate from a study of CD8 T cells in ankylosing spondylitis. Looked up from germline, CDR1 is SEHNR and CDR2 is FQNEAQ (reference sequence). Trimming pared 6 bases from V and 1 base from J, leaving 9 bases between. The CDR3 has 13 residues. Each CDR3 protein gets one entry after TCRdb re-called the 5' RACE reads with MiXCR. Among some 30,000 distinct CDR3 sequences listed, 14% were seen once. Study-wide results and caveats: Relatively rare in peripheral blood, disease-linked clones were also CD8+. Several of the motif variants were reported before in synovial fluid and blood from reactive arthritis. Blood from ankylosing spondylitis patients appeared to carry a characteristic roughly eight-variant TCR beta motif. In ankylosing spondylitis patients, matched synovial fluid reportedly showed significant enrichment of disease-linked clones.

This sequence joins TRBV7-9 and TRBJ1-1; D gene uncertain. The clonotype comes from a male donor with ankylosing spondylitis or in good health (not recorded which). Sequenced: blood. CDR3 loop: CASRSRENTEAFF. The CDR3 bases are TGTGCCAGCAGATCTCGGGAGAACACTGAAGCTTTCTTT.